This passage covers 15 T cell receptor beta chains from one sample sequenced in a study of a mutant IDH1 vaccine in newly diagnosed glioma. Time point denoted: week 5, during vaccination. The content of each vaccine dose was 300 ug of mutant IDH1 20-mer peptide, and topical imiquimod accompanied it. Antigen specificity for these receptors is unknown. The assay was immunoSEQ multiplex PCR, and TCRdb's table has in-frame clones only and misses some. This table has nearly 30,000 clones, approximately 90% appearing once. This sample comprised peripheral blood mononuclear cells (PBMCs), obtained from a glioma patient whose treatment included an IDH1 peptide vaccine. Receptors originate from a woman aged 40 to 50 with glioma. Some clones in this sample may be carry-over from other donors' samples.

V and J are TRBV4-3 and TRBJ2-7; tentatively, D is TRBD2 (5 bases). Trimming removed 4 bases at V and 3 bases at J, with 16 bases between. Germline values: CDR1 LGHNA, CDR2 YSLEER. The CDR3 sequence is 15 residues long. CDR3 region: CASSPSRGRGYEQYF. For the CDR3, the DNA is TGCGCCAGCAGCCCAAGTCGGGGTCGAGGCTACGAGCAGTACTTC.

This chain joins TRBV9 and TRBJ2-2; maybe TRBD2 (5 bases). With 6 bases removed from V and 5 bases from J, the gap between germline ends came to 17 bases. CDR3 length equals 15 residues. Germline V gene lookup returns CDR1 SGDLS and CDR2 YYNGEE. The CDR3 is CASTAPRGGTGELFF. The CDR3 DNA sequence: TGTGCCAGCACCGCCCCCCGGGGTGGTACCGGGGAGCTGTTTTTT.

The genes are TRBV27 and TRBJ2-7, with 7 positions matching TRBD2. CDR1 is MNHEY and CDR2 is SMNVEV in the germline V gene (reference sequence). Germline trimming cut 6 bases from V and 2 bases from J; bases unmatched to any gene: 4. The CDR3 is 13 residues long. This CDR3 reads CASSPGGAYEQYF. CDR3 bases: TGTGCCAGCAGCCCGGGAGGCGCCTACGAGCAGTACTTC.

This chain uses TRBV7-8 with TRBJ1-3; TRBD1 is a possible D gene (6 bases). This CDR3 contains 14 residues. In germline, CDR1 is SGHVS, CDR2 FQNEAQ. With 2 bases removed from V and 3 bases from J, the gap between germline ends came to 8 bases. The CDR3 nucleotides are TGTGCCAGCAGCTTATCAGGGGATGGAAACACCATATATTTT. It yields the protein CASSLSGDGNTIYF.

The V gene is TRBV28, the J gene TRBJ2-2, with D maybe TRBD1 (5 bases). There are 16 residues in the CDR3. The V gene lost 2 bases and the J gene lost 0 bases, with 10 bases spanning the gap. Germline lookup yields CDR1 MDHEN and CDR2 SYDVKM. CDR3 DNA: TGTGCCAGCAGTTTAAGGGGCAGGGCGAACACCGGGGAGCTGTTTTTT. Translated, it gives CASSLRGRANTGELFF. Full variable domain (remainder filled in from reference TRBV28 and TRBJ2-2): DVKVTQSSRYLVKRTGEKVFLECVQDMDHENMFWYRQDPGLGLRLIYFSYDVKMKEKGDIPEGYSVSREKKERFSLILESASTNQTSMYLCASSLRGRANTGELFFGEGSRLTVL.

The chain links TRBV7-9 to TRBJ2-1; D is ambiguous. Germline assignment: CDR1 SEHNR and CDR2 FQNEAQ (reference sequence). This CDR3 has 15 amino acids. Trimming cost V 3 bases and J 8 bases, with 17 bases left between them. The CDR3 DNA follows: TGTGCCAGCAGCTTTTTTGTAGGCCAGAATCATGAGCAGTTCTTC. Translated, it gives CASSFFVGQNHEQFF. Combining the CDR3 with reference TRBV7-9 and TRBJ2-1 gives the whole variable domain DTGVSQNPRHKITKRGQNVTFRCDPISEHNRLYWYRQTLGQGPEFLTYFQNEAQLEKSRLLSDRFSAERPKGSFSTLEIQRTEQGDSAMYLCASSFFVGQNHEQFFGPGTRLTVL.

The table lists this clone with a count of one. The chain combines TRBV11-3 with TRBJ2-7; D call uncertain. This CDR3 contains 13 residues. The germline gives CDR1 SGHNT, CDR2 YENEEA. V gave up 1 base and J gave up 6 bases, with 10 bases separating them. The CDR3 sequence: CASSLGTLGEQYF. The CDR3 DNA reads TGTGCCAGCAGCTTAGGGACCTTGGGCGAGCAGTACTTC.

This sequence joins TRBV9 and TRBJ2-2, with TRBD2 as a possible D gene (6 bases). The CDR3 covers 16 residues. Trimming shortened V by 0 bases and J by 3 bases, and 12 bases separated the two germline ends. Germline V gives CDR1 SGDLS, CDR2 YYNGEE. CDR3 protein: CASSVVGGGHTGELFF. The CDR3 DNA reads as TGTGCCAGCAGCGTAGTTGGGGGAGGACACACCGGGGAGCTGTTTTTT.

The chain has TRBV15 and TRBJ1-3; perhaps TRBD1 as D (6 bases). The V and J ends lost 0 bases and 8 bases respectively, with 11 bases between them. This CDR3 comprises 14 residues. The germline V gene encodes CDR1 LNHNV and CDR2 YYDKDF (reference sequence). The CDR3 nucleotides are TGTGCCACCAGCAGAGATCCGAGGGGGGACACCATATATTTT. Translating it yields CATSRDPRGDTIYF.

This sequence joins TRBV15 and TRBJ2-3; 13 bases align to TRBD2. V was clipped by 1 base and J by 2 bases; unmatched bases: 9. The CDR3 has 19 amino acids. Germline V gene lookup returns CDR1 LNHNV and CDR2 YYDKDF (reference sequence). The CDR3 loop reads CATSRGTSGRVFPTDTQYF. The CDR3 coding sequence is TGTGCCACCAGCAGAGGAACTAGCGGGAGGGTTTTCCCCACAGATACGCAGTATTTT. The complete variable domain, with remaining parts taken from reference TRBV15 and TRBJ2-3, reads DAMVIQNPRYQVTQFGKPVTLSCSQTLNHNVMYWYQQKSSQAPKLLFHYYDKDFNNEADTPDNFQSRRPNTSFCFLDIRSPGLGDTAMYLCATSRGTSGRVFPTDTQYFGPGTRLTVL.

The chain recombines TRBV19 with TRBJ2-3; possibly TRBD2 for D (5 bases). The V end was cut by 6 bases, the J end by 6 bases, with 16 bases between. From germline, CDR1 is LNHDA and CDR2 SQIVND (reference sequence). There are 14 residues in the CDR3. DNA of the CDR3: TGTGCCAGTAGCTTGTCCGGAGGTAGGGATACGCAGTATTTT. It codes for CASSLSGGRDTQYF.

The CDR3 DNA reads TGTGCCAGCAGTTTAACGTGGTCTAGCGGGGAAGGGGATACGCAGTATTTT. It translates to CASSLTWSSGEGDTQYF. V gene TRBV28 combines with J gene TRBJ2-3; 9 bases match TRBD2. The trim removed 2 bases at V and 6 bases at J, leaving 12 bases unmatched. Germline V lookup: CDR1 MDHEN, CDR2 SYDVKM. This CDR3 contains 17 residues.

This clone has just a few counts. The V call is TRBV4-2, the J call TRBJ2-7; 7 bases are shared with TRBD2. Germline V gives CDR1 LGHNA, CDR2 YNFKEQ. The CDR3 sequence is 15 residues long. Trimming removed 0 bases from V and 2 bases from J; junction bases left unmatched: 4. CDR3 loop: CASSQDGGEPYEQYF. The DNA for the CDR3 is TGTGCCAGCAGCCAAGATGGGGGGGAGCCCTACGAGCAGTACTTC.

The CDR3 spells CASSELAGGQETQYF. CDR3 DNA sequence: TGTGCCAGCAGTGAACTAGCGGGAGGACAAGAGACCCAGTACTTC. The chain combines TRBV6-1 with TRBJ2-5, with TRBD2 identical over 11 bases. V shed 2 bases and J 2 bases; nucleotides not matched to a gene: 1. The CDR3 loop spans 15 amino acids. Germline V lookup: CDR1 MNHNS, CDR2 SASEGT.

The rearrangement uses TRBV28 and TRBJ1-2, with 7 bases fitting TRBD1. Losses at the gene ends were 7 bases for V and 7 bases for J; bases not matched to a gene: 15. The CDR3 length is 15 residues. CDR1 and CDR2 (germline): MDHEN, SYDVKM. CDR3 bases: TGTGCCAGCATCGGCCTATGGGCAGGGGGTGGTGGCTACACCTTC. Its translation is CASIGLWAGGGGYTF.